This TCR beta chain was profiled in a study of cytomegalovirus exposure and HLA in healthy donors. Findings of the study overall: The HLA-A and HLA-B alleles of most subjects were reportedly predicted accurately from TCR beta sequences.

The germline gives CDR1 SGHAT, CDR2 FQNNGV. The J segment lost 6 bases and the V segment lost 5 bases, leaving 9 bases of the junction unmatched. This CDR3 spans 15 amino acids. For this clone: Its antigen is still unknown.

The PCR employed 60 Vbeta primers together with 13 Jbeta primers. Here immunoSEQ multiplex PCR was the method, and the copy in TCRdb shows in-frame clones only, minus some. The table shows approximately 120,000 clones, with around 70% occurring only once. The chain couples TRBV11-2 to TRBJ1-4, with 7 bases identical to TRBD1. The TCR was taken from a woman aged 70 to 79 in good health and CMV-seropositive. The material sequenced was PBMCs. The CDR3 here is CASSRRGQADEKLFF. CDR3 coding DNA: TGTGCCAGCAGCAGAAGGGGGCAGGCAGATGAAAAACTGTTTTTT.